The clone carrying this T cell receptor beta chain appeared many times. Germline is not matched at one junction end, which may reflect a read error. These data are taken from a study of T cells in Graves' hyperthyroidism and ophthalmopathy. TCR beta CDR3 region amplification was performed from RNA transcripts. When the TCR CDR3 underwent first-round RT-PCR, the HTBI primer set was used. TCRdb passed the multiplex PCR reads through MiXCR, listing each CDR3 protein once. The data hold hundreds of thousands of distinct CDR3 sequences, with roughly a third observed a single time. This CDR3 is 17 amino acids long. Germline V gene sequence: CDR1 SGHTA, CDR2 FQGNSA.

The V gene is TRBV7-2, the J gene TRBJ1-1, with TRBD1 matching 7 bases. Sequencing was performed on blood. This sequence originates from a woman in her 40s with Graves' hyperthyroidism. In nucleotides, the CDR3 is TGTGCCAGCAGGTTAGACAGGGTCAGAACGATGGACACTGAAGCTTTCTTT. This sequence encodes CASRLDRVRTMDTEAFF.